This T cell receptor beta chain emerged from a study of human T cells and chemical hapten exposure (dated by TCRdb to the early 2020s). Background for the entire study: For sensitization, 2% DPC in acetone was applied to an approximately 2 cm by approximately 2 cm area of upper inner arm skin. Patch testing on the upper back used Finn chambers containing 0.01% DPC, with scoring done after 6 days according to International Contact Dermatitis Research Group standards. Patient blood was sampled pre-sensitization (week 0) and at 2, 6 and about 24 weeks after DPC sensitization. Most of the patients in the cohort were female, and the cohort covered alopecia areata with under or over 50% scalp involvement, alopecia totalis and alopecia universalis. Patients additionally received weekly therapeutic DPC doses to the scalp throughout the roughly 24-week study period. Under 30 alopecia patients gave blood for TCR sequencing at one to four time points (pre-sensitization, 2, 6 and 24 weeks). Peripheral blood TCR repertoire changes were tracked in vivo in alopecia patients during primary and secondary sensitization to the hapten diphenylcyclopropenone (DPC). Libraries were pooled for sequencing, and variation in per-sample TCR yields was attributed mainly to small differences in library volumes within the pool.

V and J lose 4 bases and 5 bases, and a span of 17 bases separates them. There are 15 amino acids in the CDR3, from cysteine to phenylalanine inclusive. Here the CDR3 DNA is all that survives: 45 bases in frame from base 1. Reading the label with the study, this specimen's time point is: pre-sensitization, week 0. What this sample's treatment or condition label stands for: therapeutic diphenylcyclopropenone sensitization with weekly scalp DPC. Blood at each patch-test visit was drawn before the patch test was applied. Eligible patients were aged 18 to 70, diagnosed with alopecia, deemed suitable for DPC therapy, and excluded if pregnant. Total RNA was extracted from unfractionated whole blood that had been collected in Tempus Blood RNA tubes. A remark on this clonotype: Its cognate antigen has yet to be identified. The record has no base qualities; no much larger clone is one base away.

Findings and caveats that apply to the study as a whole: Repeated subsampling changed both the strength of the expansion versus patch-test correlation and the threshold at which that correlation became significant. Expanded TCRs formed significantly more large CDR3 similarity clusters than pre-sensitization or healthy control sets, consistent with antigen-driven responses. Because all patients had alopecia, a presumed autoimmune disease, the immune response of the patients might differ from that of healthy individuals. DPC sensitization did not change how many TCRs were above 1 in 1000 frequency, and no evidence was found of alterations in global repertoire structure. The number of PT1 expanded TCRs positively correlated with patch test score, significant at thresholds 8, 16 and 32 but not 4.

The library was generated by RACE. Sequencing relied on a NextSeq 500. During library preparation, unique molecular identifiers were attached to individual cDNA molecules so that TCRs could be counted quantitatively and reproducibly. Both TCR alpha and TCR beta chains were sequenced from each blood RNA sample. Regarding the original processing steps: A median of approximately 100,000 TCRs per sample was observed, with a range of 23,224 to 690,600. The Decombinator software suite was used to annotate V, J and CDR3 in the TCR reads. For the PS versus PT1 abundance plots, all samples were subsampled to the same number of TCRs (28,000). Expanded TCRs were defined as absent before sensitization and observed at least eight times at the 2-week time point. TCRdb passed the public sequencing reads through fastp at Q25 and MiXCR, retaining productive beta sequences. Each entry is one CDR3 protein sequence, shown with its most common DNA and genes. These V and J calls originate from TCRdb's pipeline instead of the authors' own analysis. The sample table lists 250,000 to 300,000 distinct CDR3 sequences, over 7.5% of them with a count of one. The ten most abundant clones make up less than 1.5% of the sample.

This TCR derives from a man between 18 and 29 years old with alopecia areata. Some clones in this sample may be carry-over from other donors' samples. This material consisted of whole blood, taken in connection with sensitization to the hapten diphenylcyclopropenone (DPC). This chain is built from TRBV12-3 or TRBV12-4 and TRBJ1-1; a tentative D match to TRBD1 spans 5 bases. The encoded CDR3 is CASSSTSAGVTEAFF. The DNA reads TGTGCCAGCAGTTCCACCTCTGCGGGGGTTACTGAAGCTTTCTTT.